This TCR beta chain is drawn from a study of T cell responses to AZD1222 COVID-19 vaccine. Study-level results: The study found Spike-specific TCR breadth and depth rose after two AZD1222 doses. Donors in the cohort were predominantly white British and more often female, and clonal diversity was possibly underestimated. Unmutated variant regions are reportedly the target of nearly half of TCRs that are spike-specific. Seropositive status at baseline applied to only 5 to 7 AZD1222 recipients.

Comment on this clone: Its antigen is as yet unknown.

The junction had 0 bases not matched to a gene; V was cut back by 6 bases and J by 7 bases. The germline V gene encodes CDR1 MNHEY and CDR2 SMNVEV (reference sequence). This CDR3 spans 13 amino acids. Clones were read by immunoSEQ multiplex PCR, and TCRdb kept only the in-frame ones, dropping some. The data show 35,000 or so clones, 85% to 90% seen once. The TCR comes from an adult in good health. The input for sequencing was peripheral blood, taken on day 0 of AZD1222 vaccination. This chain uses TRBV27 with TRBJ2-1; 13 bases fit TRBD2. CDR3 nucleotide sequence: TGTGCCAGCAGGGGACTAGCGGGGAATGAGCAGTTCTTC. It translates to CASRGLAGNEQFF.